Reported below is one T cell receptor beta chain. The antigen is undetermined. This record comes from a study of a mutant IDH1 vaccine in newly diagnosed glioma. Background on the study: Treated patients showed a male proportion of approximately 62%, a female proportion of about 40%, and a mean age of 40.4 years. Before enrollment, the patients had been treated with radiotherapy alone, temozolomide alone, or both together. Most of them had received both.

The table came from immunoSEQ multiplex PCR; TCRdb's copy has only in-frame clones and leaves some out. The data hold about 32,000 clones, with around 79% observed a single time. Time point denoted: week 35, safety follow-up. The investigators gave 300 ug of mutant IDH1 20-mer peptide in each vaccine dose, together with topical imiquimod. Diagnosis in the donors showed new WHO grade 3 or 4 astrocytomas that were IDH1-mutant and ATRX-lost. This CDR3 contains 14 residues. Germline V gene data show CDR1 as SEHNR and CDR2 as FQNEAQ (reference sequence). J was trimmed by 6 bases and V by 1 base; bases with no gene match: 2.

The chain uses TRBV7-9 and TRBJ1-2; 10 positions match TRBD1. Sequencing used PBMCs, obtained from a glioma patient whose treatment included an IDH1 peptide vaccine. This TCR was sampled from a woman in her twenties or thirties with glioma. Some clones in this sample may be carry-over from other donors' samples. CDR3 protein: CASSLVGTGDGYTF. DNA of the CDR3: TGTGCCAGCAGCTTAGTTGGGACAGGGGATGGCTACACCTTC.